A single sample gave rise to the 13 T cell receptor beta chains below, sequenced in a study of blood T cell repertoires in COVID-19. Repertoires were generated with immunoSEQ multiplex PCR, while TCRdb's copy carries only in-frame clones and drops some. Here the sample spans 90,000 to 150,000 clones, 70% to 85% being singletons. Sequencing input: peripheral blood. These receptor sequences come from a man between 50 and 59 years old with acute or convalescent COVID-19.

As DNA, the CDR3 is TGCAGCGTTGAGTTGACAGACCTCTGCTACGAGCAGTACTTC. It yields the protein CSVELTDLCYEQYF. The rearrangement links TRBV29-1 to TRBJ2-7; perhaps TRBD1 as D (5 bases). The V gene's germline CDR1 is SQVTM and CDR2 ANQGSEA. This CDR3 comprises 14 residues. V was clipped by 3 bases and J by 3 bases, with 15 bases between them.

This clone was observed many times. The chain links TRBV14 to TRBJ1-1; no clear D gene. This CDR3 contains 12 residues. Trimming removed 4 bases from V and 9 bases from J, with 12 bases in between. The germline V gene has CDR1 SGHDN and CDR2 FVKESK. The CDR3, as DNA: TGTGCCAGCAGCCTGCGGCAGAGAAAAGCTTTCTTT. Translated: CASSLRQRKAFF.

This clone has just one count. The gene calls are TRBV2 and TRBJ2-2, with no clear D. Germline lookup yields CDR1 SNHLY and CDR2 FYNNEI. The CDR3 totals 13 residues. V was clipped by 9 bases and J by 1 base, with 9 bases between them. Here the CDR3 DNA reads TGTGCCAGACAGAATTTGAACACCGGGGAGCTGTTTTTT. Amino acid sequence: CARQNLNTGELFF.

By sample fraction, this clone is medium-sized. In DNA, the CDR3 is TGTGCCAGCAGCCCCCAGGCCCGGCTAGCGGGTACGAACACCGGGGAGCTGTTTTTT. Translated: CASSPQARLAGTNTGELFF. The chain links TRBV7-9 to TRBJ2-2; 8 bases match TRBD2. The CDR3 sequence is 19 residues long. V lost 5 bases, J lost 0 bases, and 14 bases stayed unmatched. Germline-derived CDR1 and CDR2 are SEHNR and FQNEAQ (reference sequence). The full variable domain, completed using reference TRBV7-9 and TRBJ2-2, is DTGVSQNPRHKITKRGQNVTFRCDPISEHNRLYWYRQTLGQGPEFLTYFQNEAQLEKSRLLSDRFSAERPKGSFSTLEIQRTEQGDSAMYLCASSPQARLAGTNTGELFFGEGSRLTVL.

The sample holds a few counts of this clone. The genes are TRBV19 and TRBJ1-2, with TRBD1 identical over 7 bases. With 5 bases clipped from V and 8 bases from J, the junction kept 11 bases outside the gene matches. Germline values: CDR1 LNHDA, CDR2 SQIVND (reference sequence). The CDR3 has 14 amino acids. CDR3 sequence (DNA): TGTGCCAGTAGTGCAACGACAGGGCCGGGAGGCTACACCTTC. Its translation: CASSATTGPGGYTF.

Only a few counts were recorded for this clone. CDR3 in amino acids: CASSLAGTNTGELFF. Here the CDR3 DNA reads TGTGCCAGCAGCCTTGCCGGGACAAACACCGGGGAGCTGTTTTTT. The chain carries TRBV6-5 and TRBJ2-2, with TRBD1 as a possible D gene (6 bases). This CDR3 is 15 amino acids long. Germline V CDR1 and CDR2: MNHEY, SVGAGI. Trimming left V 6 bases short and J 2 bases short, with 13 bases between.

V and J are TRBV4-1 and TRBJ2-5; D possibly corresponds to TRBD2 (5 bases). The V end lost 3 bases, the J end lost 5 bases, and 16 bases lay between the germline ends. CDR3 length equals 15 residues. Germline V gene lookup returns CDR1 MGHRA and CDR2 YSYEKL. The CDR3 is CASSHAPRGAETQYF. The CDR3, as DNA: TGCGCCAGCAGCCACGCCCCCCGGGGTGCGGAGACCCAGTACTTC.

This clone was observed a single time. The chain has TRBV2 and TRBJ1-1; TRBD1 might be the D (5 bases). This CDR3 is built from 14 residues. CDR1 SNHLY and CDR2 FYNNEI come from the germline V gene. Trimming removed 6 bases from V and 0 bases from J, with 11 bases in between. The CDR3: CASSFTGMNTEAFF. CDR3 bases: TGTGCCAGCAGCTTCACAGGAATGAACACTGAAGCTTTCTTT. The full variable domain, completed using reference TRBV2 and TRBJ1-1, is EPEVTQTPSHQVTQMGQEVILRCVPISNHLYFYWYRQILGQKVEFLVSFYNNEISEKSEIFDDQFSVERPDGSNFTLKIRSTKLEDSAMYFCASSFTGMNTEAFFGQGTRLTVV.

This chain connects TRBV4-1 to TRBJ2-1, with D possibly being TRBD2 (6 bases). The CDR3 length is 18 residues. V shed 1 base and J shed 0 bases, with 16 bases lying between them. Germline assignment: CDR1 MGHRA and CDR2 YSYEKL. The CDR3 reads CASSQVVGSGSSYNEQFF. DNA of the CDR3: TGCGCCAGCAGCCAAGTCGTCGGTAGCGGTAGCTCCTACAATGAGCAGTTCTTC.

This sequence joins TRBV7-9 and TRBJ1-2, with D possibly being TRBD1 (6 bases). Germline assignment: CDR1 SEHNR and CDR2 FQNEAQ (reference sequence). CDR3 length: 13 residues. V lost 2 bases, J lost 6 bases, and 10 bases lay in between. The CDR3 reads CASSLSRGHGYTF. In DNA form, the CDR3 reads TGTGCCAGCAGCTTATCCAGGGGCCATGGCTACACCTTC.

The chain is built from TRBV27 and TRBJ1-6; D possibly corresponds to TRBD1 (5 bases). This CDR3 is 14 amino acids long. The V and J ends lost 6 bases and 8 bases respectively, with 14 bases between them. Germline CDR1 reads MNHEY; CDR2 reads SMNVEV (reference sequence). CDR3 in amino acids: CASSYGGLHSPLHF. In nucleotides, the CDR3 is TGTGCCAGCAGCTACGGGGGACTTCATTCACCCCTCCACTTT.

The CDR3 nucleotides read TGCGCCAGCAGCCAAGATATGGGCAACACTGAAGCTTTCTTT. As protein: CASSQDMGNTEAFF. This chain connects TRBV4-1 to TRBJ1-1, with D unresolved. CDR3 size: 14 residues. Germline-derived CDR1 and CDR2 are MGHRA and YSYEKL. V lost 0 bases and J 2 bases, leaving 7 bases between the germline ends.

The chain uses TRBV2 and TRBJ1-4, with a weak D call TRBD1 (5 bases). The germline V gene encodes CDR1 SNHLY and CDR2 FYNNEI. The CDR3 consists of 13 residues. With 6 bases removed from V and 8 bases from J, the gap between germline ends came to 13 bases. The CDR3, as DNA: TGTGCCAGCAGAAGGGGCATAGGGGAAAAACTGTTTTTT. It yields the protein CASRRGIGEKLFF.